Each of the 18 T cell receptor beta chains below was sequenced from the same sample in a study of shared T cell receptors in the human thymus. Some clones are missing from TCRdb's copy, which holds only in-frame ones; the method was immunoSEQ multiplex PCR. The repertoire holds hundreds of thousands of clones, with 70% to 90% as singletons. The same sample was also studied in work on human thymus T cells.

What was sequenced was thymocytes. These receptors originate from a boy under three years old with a congenital heart defect.

V and J are TRBV28 and TRBJ2-1; 8 positions agree with TRBD1. The CDR3 consists of 14 residues. V dropped 2 bases and J dropped 8; count of bases not matched to a gene: 5. Germline assignment: CDR1 MDHEN and CDR2 SYDVKM. CDR3 amino acids: CASSLARGLDEQFF. Written as DNA, the CDR3 is TGTGCCAGCAGTTTAGCCAGGGGGCTCGATGAGCAGTTCTTC.

This clone was observed a handful of times. This sequence joins TRBV15 and TRBJ1-5, with a weak D call TRBD1 (6 bases). CDR3 length equals 16 residues. Germline V gene lookup returns CDR1 LNHNV and CDR2 YYDKDF (reference sequence). V dropped 0 bases and J dropped 8 bases, with 17 bases sitting between them. The CDR3 protein is CATSRDRTTGPKPQHF. In nucleotides, the CDR3 is TGTGCCACCAGCAGAGACCGAACGACAGGCCCGAAGCCCCAGCATTTT.

V usage is TRBV28 and J usage is TRBJ2-7; 10 bases line up with TRBD2. The ends lost 8 bases at V and 3 bases at J; junction bases unmatched: 7. This CDR3 comprises 14 residues. The germline V gene has CDR1 MDHEN and CDR2 SYDVKM. CDR3 bases: TGTGCCAGCCGAACTAGCGGGATGGGCTACGAGCAGTACTTC. This translates into CASRTSGMGYEQYF.

The V call is TRBV4-2, the J call TRBJ2-1, with D perhaps TRBD2 (7 bases). Trimming stripped 0 bases from V and 6 bases from J, with 15 bases between. CDR1 and CDR2 from the germline V gene are LGHNA and YNFKEQ. The CDR3 extends over 16 amino acids. CDR3 sequence (DNA): TGTGCCAGCAGCCAAGAAGCAAAGGGAGGGGGCAATGAGCAGTTCTTC. It translates to CASSQEAKGGGNEQFF.

V usage is TRBV18 and J usage is TRBJ2-7, with TRBD1 matching over 8 bases. V dropped 6 bases and J dropped 2; count of bases not matched to a gene: 6. Germline CDR1 KGHSH, CDR2 LQKENI. The CDR3 runs 14 residues. As DNA, the CDR3 is TGTGCCAGCTCGGACCGGGACAGGCCCTACGAGCAGTACTTC. Amino acid sequence: CASSDRDRPYEQYF.

J is TRBJ2-3 and V is TRBV11-2; the D is unclear. V was trimmed by 1 base and J by 4 bases, leaving 9 bases between them. Germline CDR1 reads SGHAT; CDR2 reads FQNNGV. The CDR3 runs 14 residues. The CDR3 spells CASSLGQAPDTQYF. The CDR3 bases are TGTGCCAGCAGCTTAGGGCAGGCCCCAGATACGCAGTATTTT.

This clone has a single count. This chain links TRBV5-4 with TRBJ1-1; D ambiguous. This CDR3 is built from 13 residues. V lost 0 bases, J lost 8 bases, and 11 bases lay in between. CDR1 and CDR2 (germline): SGHNT, YYREEE (reference sequence). This CDR3 reads CASSLGGQKEAFF. For the CDR3, the DNA is TGTGCCAGCAGCTTGGGCGGGCAGAAAGAAGCTTTCTTT.

The CDR3 nucleotides read TGTGCCAGCAGCTTAGAGGGCAGTAACTATGGCTACACCTTC. Encoded protein: CASSLEGSNYGYTF. The chain combines TRBV11-2 with TRBJ1-2; D not certain. The CDR3 is 14 residues long. Trimming removed 0 bases at V and 1 base at J, with 6 bases between. The germline V gene has CDR1 SGHAT and CDR2 FQNNGV.

The chain employs TRBV19 and TRBJ1-1, with D possibly matching TRBD1 (5 bases). V gave up 5 bases and J gave up 3 bases, with 19 bases separating them. The CDR3 loop spans 16 amino acids. CDR1 LNHDA and CDR2 SQIVND come from the germline V gene (reference sequence). This CDR3 is CASSSLREPGDTEAFF. For the CDR3, the DNA is TGTGCCAGTAGTTCCCTCCGTGAGCCGGGGGACACTGAAGCTTTCTTT.

This clone was detected only once. The chain has TRBV9 and TRBJ1-2; no reliable D call. Trimming took 0 bases from V and 2 from J, leaving 11 bases between them. Looked up from germline, CDR1 is SGDLS and CDR2 is YYNGEE. The CDR3 loop spans 15 amino acids. The CDR3 loop is CASSVGSRVNYGYTF. The CDR3 nucleotides are TGTGCCAGCAGCGTAGGGTCTCGAGTAAACTATGGCTACACCTTC.

The chain joins TRBV30 to TRBJ2-1; D call uncertain. V shed 0 bases and J shed 4 bases, with 13 bases lying between them. Germline V gene lookup returns CDR1 GTSNPN and CDR2 SVGIG (reference sequence). The length of the CDR3 is 15 residues. The CDR3 spells CAWSVLLISYNEQFF. The CDR3 coding sequence is TGTGCCTGGAGTGTACTGCTAATCTCTTACAATGAGCAGTTCTTC. The full variable domain, with the rest looked up from reference TRBV30 and TRBJ2-1, is SQTIHQWPATLVQPVGSPLSLECTVEGTSNPNLYWYRQAAGRGLQLLFYSVGIGQISSEVPQNLSASRPQDRQFILSSKKLLLSDSGFYLCAWSVLLISYNEQFFGPGTRLTVL.

This chain's CDR3 is CASSLVLAGGPPYNEQFF. The CDR3 DNA is TGTGCCAGCAGTTTAGTCCTAGCGGGAGGACCCCCGTACAATGAGCAGTTCTTC. The rearrangement uses TRBV27 and TRBJ2-1; 11 nucleotides align to TRBD2. This CDR3 contains 18 residues. V lost 2 bases to trimming and J lost 4 bases; unmatched junction nucleotides: 10. Germline CDR1 and CDR2: MNHEY and SMNVEV (reference sequence).

This clone has only one observation. The rearrangement uses TRBV9 and TRBJ2-1; tentative D call: TRBD1 (6 bases). The CDR3 extends over 15 amino acids. The V gene lost 8 bases and the J gene lost 3 bases, with 18 bases spanning the gap. CDR1 and CDR2 from the germline V gene are SGDLS and YYNGEE. The CDR3 nucleotides read TGTGCCAGTAGTCTTTTGCCAGGGGTCTACAATGAGCAGTTCTTC. This sequence encodes CASSLLPGVYNEQFF.

This chain links TRBV14 with TRBJ2-7; D is unclear. V lost 0 bases and J lost 10, with 10 bases in between. Germline V gene sequence: CDR1 SGHDN, CDR2 FVKESK. The CDR3 length is 12 residues. For the CDR3, the DNA is TGTGCCAGCAGCCAAGATGAGGCAACCCAGTACTTC. Translated, it gives CASSQDEATQYF.

The chain is built from TRBV7-6 and TRBJ2-1; 14 bases align to TRBD2. Germline assignment: CDR1 SGHVS and CDR2 FNYEAQ. J lost 0 bases, V lost 5 bases, and 6 bases had no gene match. The CDR3 extends over 18 amino acids. The CDR3: CASSLRTSGGSSYNEQFF. CDR3 bases: TGTGCCAGCAGCCTAAGGACTAGCGGGGGGTCCTCCTACAATGAGCAGTTCTTC.

CDR3 DNA sequence: TGTGCCTGGGTCTACGGGGAAGGGTCCTACGAGCAGTACTTC. Translated, it gives CAWVYGEGSYEQYF. V and J are TRBV30 and TRBJ2-7; possibly TRBD2 for D (5 bases). Germline lookup yields CDR1 GTSNPN and CDR2 SVGIG (reference sequence). V was clipped by 5 bases and J by 1 base, with 15 bases between them. The CDR3 runs 14 residues.

The chain carries TRBV5-6 and TRBJ1-5, with TRBD1 matching over 8 bases. Germline V gene data show CDR1 as SGHDT and CDR2 as YYEEEE. The ends lost 4 bases at V and 7 bases at J; junction bases unmatched: 10. This CDR3 is built from 15 residues. The CDR3 coding sequence is TGTGCCAGCAGCGCCGGACAGGGCGCGTCGCAGCCCCAGCATTTT. This encodes CASSAGQGASQPQHF.

The CDR3 here is CASRECGTNCRLGYEQYF. CDR3 coding DNA: TGTGCAAGTCGCGAGTGCGGGACTAATTGTCGATTGGGCTACGAGCAGTACTTC. V is TRBV12-2 and J is TRBJ2-7; the table's D call, TRBD2, has no DNA check behind it. TRBV12-2 corresponds to a pseudogene. The CDR3 is made up of 18 amino acids.